Shown below are 26 T cell receptor beta chains from a single sample sequenced in a study of CD8 T cells in Susac syndrome. A quantity of about 0.5 to 1 ug RNA underwent reverse transcription using random hexamers. TCRdb re-called the immunoSEQ multiplex PCR reads with MiXCR, one entry per CDR3 protein. The sample lists 60,000 to 75,000 distinct CDR3 sequences, around 95% seen once, with about 0.25% in the top ten. Sequencing was carried out using CD8+ T cells from PBMCs. The receptors originated from a human donor in good health.

This clonotype was detected once. The chain employs TRBV3-1 and TRBJ1-1, with unresolved D. This CDR3 is built from 13 residues. Germline CDR1 and CDR2: LGHDT and YNNKEL (reference sequence). The ends were cut back, 3 bases at V and 1 base at J, with 6 bases in the middle. CDR3 residues: CASSHSWNTEAFF. CDR3 nucleotide sequence: TGTGCCAGCAGCCACAGTTGGAACACTGAAGCTTTCTTT.

V gene TRBV7-9 combines with J gene TRBJ1-2, with 9 bases fitting TRBD1. In germline, CDR1 is SEHNR, CDR2 FQNEAQ (reference sequence). The CDR3 is made up of 15 amino acids. V was clipped by 5 bases and J by 4 bases; unmatched bases: 8. Here the CDR3 reads CASSPPGQGSYGYTF. CDR3 DNA sequence: TGTGCCAGCAGCCCCCCGGGACAGGGTAGCTATGGCTACACCTTC.

This chain links TRBV25-1 with TRBJ2-1, with 11 nucleotides matching TRBD2. CDR3 length: 13 residues. CDR1 is MGHDK and CDR2 is SYGVNS in the germline V gene. V shed 7 bases, J shed 7 bases, and the junction held 3 bases outside the gene matches. The CDR3 DNA reads TGTGCCAGCAAACTAGCGGGGGTAAATGAGCAGTTCTTC. This encodes CASKLAGVNEQFF.

The V call is TRBV7-9, the J call TRBJ1-1; no definite D call. The CDR3 sequence is 14 residues long. Germline CDR1 is SEHNR and CDR2 is FQNEAQ (reference sequence). Between the trimmed V and J ends, which lost 2 bases and 0 bases, there was a span of 7 bases. CDR3 sequence: CASSLSILNTEAFF. The DNA of the CDR3 is TGTGCCAGCAGCTTATCGATCCTGAACACTGAAGCTTTCTTT.

J is TRBJ1-1 and V is TRBV5-4; D is uncertain. The V gene lost 4 bases and the J gene lost 6 bases, with 10 bases spanning the gap. CDR1 and CDR2 from the germline V gene are SGHNT and YYREEE (reference sequence). The CDR3 loop spans 12 amino acids. The CDR3 coding sequence is TGTGCCAGCAGCGCGGGTGGCCCTGAAGCTTTCTTT. Its protein is CASSAGGPEAFF.

The CDR3 loop is CASSFGTGREQYF. For the CDR3, the DNA is TGTGCCAGCAGTTTCGGGACGGGACGGGAGCAGTACTTC. The chain combines TRBV12-3 or TRBV12-4 with TRBJ2-7, with D possibly being TRBD1 or TRBD2 (5 bases each). This CDR3 has 13 residues. Trimming pared 3 bases from V and 7 bases from J, leaving 13 bases between.

This clonotype occurred once. The V call is TRBV29-1, the J call TRBJ1-1; D is unclear. V lost 5 bases to trimming and J lost 1 base, with 5 bases between them. The CDR3 runs 11 residues. The V gene's germline CDR1 is SQVTM and CDR2 ANQGSEA. This CDR3 reads CSVSENTEAFF. CDR3 sequence (DNA): TGCAGCGTTTCAGAGAACACTGAAGCTTTCTTT.

The chain combines TRBV20-1 with TRBJ2-7, with 9 bases fitting TRBD1. The germline gives CDR1 DFQATT, CDR2 SNEGSKA (reference sequence). The J segment lost 3 bases and the V segment lost 0 bases, leaving 3 bases of the junction unmatched. The CDR3 spans 14 residues. The CDR3 DNA follows: TGCAGTGCTAGAGATCGGGGACAGGGCTACGAGCAGTACGTC. Its protein product is CSARDRGQGYEQYV.

The V call is TRBV20-1, the J call TRBJ2-7; D remains ambiguous. The CDR3 runs 13 residues. Trimming cost V 1 base and J 0 bases, with 7 bases left between them. Germline V gene lookup returns CDR1 DFQATT and CDR2 SNEGSKA (reference sequence). The CDR3 here is CSARGLHSYEQYV. CDR3 DNA: TGCAGTGCTAGAGGTCTTCACTCCTACGAGCAGTACGTC.

This rearrangement joins TRBV3-1 to TRBJ2-5; D is uncertain. V gave up 0 bases and J gave up 5 bases, with 19 bases separating them. Germline-derived CDR1 and CDR2 are LGHDT and YNNKEL (reference sequence). This CDR3 region has 17 residues. CDR3 DNA: TGTGCCAGCAGCCAAGATCGGCGCCTTGGAACGAGGGAGACCCAGTACTTC. It specifies CASSQDRRLGTRETQYF.

The chain recombines TRBV28 with TRBJ2-5; D unresolved. Germline V gives CDR1 MDHEN, CDR2 SYDVKM. V was pared by 3 bases and J by 3 bases, with 11 bases between. This CDR3 has 14 amino acids. In DNA, the CDR3 is TGTGCCAGCAGTTTGGCGCGTTTCAAAGAGACCCAGTACTTC. Translated: CASSLARFKETQYF.

The chain has TRBV29-1 and TRBJ1-1, with TRBD1 identical over 9 bases. After removal of 6 bases from V and 8 bases from J, the junction contained 7 bases not matched to a gene. There are 12 residues in the CDR3. Germline V lookup: CDR1 SQVTM, CDR2 ANQGSEA. CDR3 loop: CSVRDRAPEAFF. DNA of the CDR3: TGCAGCGTCAGGGACAGGGCCCCCGAAGCTTTCTTT.

The chain couples TRBV24-1 to TRBJ2-1; D is perhaps TRBD2 (5 bases). Germline-derived CDR1 and CDR2 are KGHDR and SFDVKD. Trimming took off 1 base at V and 12 bases at J, with 9 bases between the two ends. This CDR3 region has 12 residues. The CDR3 DNA is TGTGCCACCAGTGATTTTACTGCGGGGCAGTTCTTC. It encodes CATSDFTAGQFF.

The chain is built from TRBV5-1 and TRBJ2-7; D may match TRBD1 or TRBD2 (5 bases each). V was trimmed by 4 bases and J by 7 bases, leaving 18 bases between them. The CDR3 totals 14 residues. Germline V CDR1 and CDR2: SGHRS, YFSETQ. CDR3 sequence (DNA): TGCGCCAGCAGCCCGACGCAGTGGGGGAGTGAGCAGTACGTC. This codes for CASSPTQWGSEQYV.

The V and J genes are TRBV20-1 and TRBJ2-2; the D is unclear. The CDR3 loop spans 15 amino acids. V lost 2 bases and J 2 bases, leaving 12 bases between the germline ends. The V gene's germline CDR1 is DFQATT and CDR2 SNEGSKA (reference sequence). CDR3 in amino acids: CSARYVGSNTGELFF. For the CDR3, the DNA is TGCAGTGCTAGATACGTGGGGTCAAACACCGGGGAGCTGTTTTTT.

The CDR3 DNA follows: TGCAGCGTTGAAGATTCGACCAGAGAGCAGTTCTTC. It codes for CSVEDSTREQFF. The V call is TRBV29-1, the J call TRBJ2-1; D remains unclear. The germline CDR1 and CDR2 sequences are SQVTM and ANQGSEA. This CDR3 has 12 residues. V lost 0 bases and J 10 bases, leaving 10 bases between the germline ends.

The CDR3 loop is CASSRSYTEAFF. CDR3 DNA sequence: TGTGCCAGCAGTCGTAGTTACACTGAAGCTTTCTTT. The rearrangement uses TRBV28 and TRBJ1-1; D is unresolved. Trimming cost V 5 bases and J 3 bases, with 7 bases left between them. The CDR3 is made up of 12 amino acids. Germline V gives CDR1 MDHEN, CDR2 SYDVKM.

In this sample, this clonotype turned up once. The CDR3 loop reads CASSFDRGGEQYF. The CDR3 DNA reads as TGTGCCAGCAGTTTCGACAGGGGTGGCGAGCAGTACTTC. This chain links TRBV28 with TRBJ2-7, with 8 nucleotides matching TRBD1. Germline CDR1 MDHEN, CDR2 SYDVKM. With V trimmed by 3 bases and J by 6 bases, 4 bases remained unmatched. This CDR3 contains 13 residues.

This sequence joins TRBV10-3 and TRBJ2-5; D is perhaps TRBD1 (6 bases). The CDR3 loop spans 13 amino acids. The V gene lost 6 bases and the J gene lost 3 bases, with 11 bases spanning the gap. Germline lookup yields CDR1 ENHRY and CDR2 SYGVKD. The CDR3, as DNA: TGTGCCATCAGACAGGGAAATGAAGAGACCCAGTACTTC. It is translated as CAIRQGNEETQYF.

The chain employs TRBV20-1 and TRBJ1-2, with D possibly being TRBD1 (6 bases). Trimming took 0 bases from V and 2 from J, leaving 7 bases between them. Germline assignment: CDR1 DFQATT and CDR2 SNEGSKA (reference sequence). There are 13 residues in the CDR3. CDR3 in amino acids: CSAREQGNYGYTF. DNA for the CDR3: TGCAGTGCTAGAGAGCAGGGGAACTATGGCTACACCTTC.

The chain couples TRBV24-1 to TRBJ1-1, with 11 positions matching TRBD1. Trimming at V came to 9 bases and at J to 3 bases, leaving 5 bases not matched to a gene. CDR1 and CDR2 (germline): KGHDR, SFDVKD. The CDR3 contains 14 residues. The CDR3 here is CATRTGGGDTEAFF. For the CDR3, the DNA is TGTGCCACCCGGACAGGGGGCGGTGACACTGAAGCTTTCTTT.

CDR3 sequence reads: CAWVAGPHNEQYF. In DNA form, the CDR3 reads TGTGCCTGGGTCGCCGGGCCCCACAACGAGCAGTACTTC. This sequence joins TRBV30 and TRBJ2-7; D is undetermined. CDR3 length: 13 residues. V was clipped by 5 bases and J by 5 bases, with 16 bases between them. From germline, CDR1 is GTSNPN and CDR2 SVGIG (reference sequence).

The gene calls are TRBV4-1 and TRBJ1-2, with D possibly matching TRBD1 (5 bases). Germline values: CDR1 MGHRA, CDR2 YSYEKL. This CDR3 has 15 amino acids. V dropped 4 bases and J dropped 5 bases, with 17 bases sitting between them. CDR3 in amino acids: CASSPPVGGGYGYTF. The CDR3 DNA sequence: TGCGCCAGCAGCCCCCCGGTGGGGGGAGGGTATGGCTACACCTTC.

The chain has TRBV4-1 and TRBJ1-2; D possibly corresponds to TRBD1 (6 bases). V was cut by 1 base and J by 8 bases, with 17 bases left in between. The CDR3 has 15 residues. Germline loops: CDR1 MGHRA, CDR2 YSYEKL. Written as DNA, the CDR3 is TGCGCCAGCAGCCAAGGTCTCTTTGGGGGGCTCGGCTACACCTTC. This encodes CASSQGLFGGLGYTF.

This chain links TRBV3-1 with TRBJ1-4; unclear D gene. V was shortened by 1 base and J by 0 bases, with 12 bases between the two germline ends. This CDR3 contains 17 residues. Germline CDR1 LGHDT, CDR2 YNNKEL (reference sequence). The CDR3 region is CASSQGSAPATNEKLFF. In DNA form, the CDR3 reads TGTGCCAGCAGCCAAGGTTCAGCTCCGGCAACTAATGAAAAACTGTTTTTT.

This chain links TRBV7-2 with TRBJ2-5; D ambiguous. The CDR3 is made up of 17 amino acids. V was cut by 7 bases and J by 1 base, with 22 bases left in between. Germline V gives CDR1 SGHTA, CDR2 FQGNSA. CDR3 DNA sequence: TGTGCCAGCAACCACTGGGCAGAGCCGCCGTTCCAAGAGACCCAGTACTTC. It codes for CASNHWAEPPFQETQYF.